The present T cell receptor beta chain was sequenced within a study of siplizumab effects on memory and regulatory T cells. Study findings and constraints: Treatment with siplizumab left mappable alloreactive CD4+ clones averaging around 69% Treg-derived, compared with about 27% in controls. The alloreactive clones that mapped to unstimulated subsets made up only a minor fraction. Naive T cells, seemingly more diverse than memory cells, seemed major alloresponse contributors. Roughly 80-97% of dividing CD4+ or CD8+ clones were without an attributable naive or memory phenotype.

Libraries were prepared by immunoSEQ multiplex PCR; TCRdb keeps only in-frame clonotypes and omits some of them. The sample records nearly 85,000 clones, around 95% being singletons. A word on this clone: What it binds is not known.

V was pared by 2 bases and J by 4 bases, with 7 bases of the junction left unmatched. Germline loops: CDR1 PRHDT, CDR2 FYEKMQ (reference sequence). The length of the CDR3 is 16 residues. The sequenced sample consisted of CD8+ T cells sorted from blood. This clonotype was obtained from a human donor in good health. This sequence joins TRBV13 and TRBJ2-5; 10 nucleotides align to TRBD2. The CDR3 sequence is CASSLRTSGNGETQYF. The CDR3 nucleotides are TGTGCCAGCAGCTTAAGAACTAGCGGGAATGGAGAGACCCAGTACTTC. Using reference TRBV13 and TRBJ2-5 for the parts outside the CDR3, the full variable domain is AAGVIQSPRHLIKEKRETATLKCYPIPRHDTVYWYQQGPGQDPQFLISFYEKMQSDKGSIPDRFSAQQFSDYHSELNMSSLELGDSALYFCASSLRTSGNGETQYFGPGTRLLVL.